This is a list of T cell receptor beta chains from one sample in a study of shared clonotypes between healthy human individuals. Method: immunoSEQ multiplex PCR; TCRdb's copy keeps in-frame clones and lacks some. The sample yields about 1.5 million clones, under 99% seen once. Sequenced: naive CD4+ T cells sorted from blood. These receptors all stem from a man aged 25 to 40 in good health. The conserved cysteine and the conserved F or W are not part of the CDR3 here. The order of the fields is clone size, V gene, J gene, CDR3 protein. Some rows mark clone size as missing; the rest say once, few, many or name a class of expanded clone.

size: once
V: TRBV5-1
J: TRBJ2-5
CDR3: ASSLGGTSGGQETQY

size: NA
V: TRBV7-9
J: TRBJ2-3
CDR3: ASSTWTGTDTQY

size: NA
V: TRBV18
J: TRBJ2-7
CDR3: ASSPSIAGEVSEQY

size: NA
V: TRBV7-6
J: TRBJ2-1
CDR3: ASSQMTGSNEQF

size: NA
V: TRBV19
J: TRBJ2-1
CDR3: ASSLTANYYNEQF

size: NA
V: TRBV18
J: TRBJ2-1
CDR3: ASFLGNRYNEQF

size: NA
V: TRBV2
J: TRBJ2-7
CDR3: ASSVRTVSSYEQY

size: NA
V: TRBV11-3
J: TRBJ2-1
CDR3: ASSHRGTSGRNEQF

size: NA
V: TRBV5-4
J: TRBJ2-3
CDR3: ASSPASGTDTQY

size: NA
V: TRBV5-1
J: TRBJ2-1
CDR3: ASRHAGQRNEQF

size: NA
V: TRBV11-1
J: TRBJ2-3
CDR3: ASSRSTDTQY

size: NA
V: TRBV5-1
J: TRBJ1-1
CDR3: ASSKGDRVEDTEAF

size: NA
V: TRBV6-7
J: TRBJ1-2
CDR3: ASSYLGQQYSYGYT

size: once
V: TRBV18
J: TRBJ1-5
CDR3: ASSDYSGTGNQPQH

size: once
V: TRBV5-5
J: TRBJ2-1
CDR3: ASSLEVTSGIGNYNEQF

size: NA
V: TRBV10-2
J: TRBJ2-7
CDR3: ATLAETGTFAYEQY

size: NA
V: TRBV6-5
J: TRBJ1-3
CDR3: ASSYSAGGNTIY

size: once
V: TRBV11-3
J: TRBJ2-1
CDR3: ASLAKQF

size: NA
V: TRBV2
J: TRBJ1-1
CDR3: ASSDQGNTEAF

size: NA
V: TRBV28
J: TRBJ2-2
CDR3: ASSFWDLNTGELF

size: NA
V: TRBV7-2
J: TRBJ2-1
CDR3: ASSLVRLNEQF

size: NA
V: TRBV15
J: TRBJ2-2
CDR3: ATSGGSGRNTGELF

size: NA
V: TRBV5-6
J: TRBJ2-7
CDR3: ASSPPDYEQY

size: NA
V: TRBV6-1
J: TRBJ2-1
CDR3: ASRIAGYNEQF

size: NA
V: TRBV28
J: TRBJ2-5
CDR3: ASSLLGARVLETQY

size: NA
V: TRBV27
J: TRBJ2-5
CDR3: ASSPPSSGRFQETQY

size: NA
V: TRBV28
J: TRBJ1-5
CDR3: ASSLGPLLAYSNQPQH

size: NA
V: TRBV2
J: TRBJ1-1
CDR3: ASSVRTTEAF

size: NA
V: TRBV5-4
J: TRBJ2-5
CDR3: ASSRQETQY

size: NA
V: TRBV5-4
J: TRBJ2-7
CDR3: ASSLPGQTYEQY

size: NA
V: TRBV4-1
J: TRBJ1-5
CDR3: ASSQVGVQPQH

size: once
V: TRBV7-2
J: TRBJ2-7
CDR3: ASSYRTSPGEQY

size: NA
V: TRBV7-2
J: TRBJ2-7
CDR3: ASSPEGTSGSYEQY

size: NA
V: TRBV18
J: TRBJ2-2
CDR3: ASSPLGNTGELF

size: NA
V: TRBV5-8
J: TRBJ2-3
CDR3: ASSLASGRPTDTQY

size: NA
V: TRBV15
J: TRBJ2-7
CDR3: ATSRGGLAGVIYEQY

size: NA
V: TRBV5-1
J: TRBJ2-1
CDR3: ASSLATANEQF

size: NA
V: TRBV28
J: TRBJ2-3
CDR3: ASSAPGQGADTQY

size: once
V: TRBV6-6
J: TRBJ2-3
CDR3: ASSILAGVSDTQY

size: NA
V: TRBV27
J: TRBJ2-2
CDR3: ASSDFRAGTGELF

size: NA
V: TRBV9
J: TRBJ2-2
CDR3: ASSALGLGGELF

size: NA
V: TRBV5-4
J: TRBJ2-2
CDR3: ASSLARFGGELF

size: NA
V: TRBV7-2
J: TRBJ2-7
CDR3: ASSRLAGVREQY

size: NA
V: TRBV7-6
J: TRBJ1-5
CDR3: ASSLAAGRGRDQPQH

size: NA
V: TRBV7-8
J: TRBJ2-3
CDR3: ASSLARDRGRTDTQY

size: NA
V: TRBV4-3
J: TRBJ1-1
CDR3: ASSQDSRTGNTEAF

size: NA
V: TRBV19
J: TRBJ2-3
CDR3: ASSLLAAKTDTQY

size: NA
V: TRBV10-3
J: TRBJ2-5
CDR3: ATLRGGQETQY

size: NA
V: TRBV5-1
J: TRBJ2-7
CDR3: ASSLGGGSSYEQY

size: NA
V: TRBV7-2
J: TRBJ2-3
CDR3: ASSLNPGTTDTQY

size: NA
V: TRBV15
J: TRBJ2-5
CDR3: ATSTRKGARETQY

size: NA
V: TRBV28
J: TRBJ2-1
CDR3: ASSPPVRQGRRDEQF

size: NA
V: TRBV18
J: TRBJ1-2
CDR3: ASSDRLNYGYT

size: NA
V: TRBV5-1
J: TRBJ2-7
CDR3: ASSPRSTPSYEQY

size: NA
V: TRBV18
J: TRBJ2-3
CDR3: ASSPSGGSTDTQY